A single count supports the clone carrying this T cell receptor beta chain. Sequencing was performed with immunoSEQ multiplex PCR; in TCRdb, only in-frame clones are kept and a portion is missing. Of roughly 2.1 million clones detected, more than 85% appear once; the ten largest clones hold roughly 1.8%. Naive CD8 populations comprised CD45RO-negative cells positively selected for CCR7, excluding terminally differentiated effector memory CD45RA+ cells. This entry comes from a study of shared clonotypes between healthy human individuals. The CDR3 loop spans 15 amino acids. In germline, CDR1 is SGHDT, CDR2 YYEEEE. Losses at the gene ends were 1 base for V and 5 bases for J; bases not matched to a gene: 3.

The genes are TRBV5-6 and TRBJ2-5; 12 nucleotides match TRBD1. The origin of this receptor is a man between 18 and 29 years old in good health. Some clones in this sample may be carry-over from other donors' samples. The specimen sequenced was naive CD8+ T cells from PBMCs. CDR3 in DNA: TGTGCCAGCAGCTTGCGGGGACAGGGGGCGGAGACCCAGTACTTC. Its translation is CASSLRGQGAETQYF. Full variable domain (outside the CDR3, taken from reference TRBV5-6 and TRBJ2-5): DAGVTQSPTHLIKTRGQQVTLRCSPKSGHDTVSWYQQALGQGPQFIFQYYEEEERQRGNFPDRFSGHQFPNYSSELNVNALLLGDSALYLCASSLRGQGAETQYFGPGTRLLVL.